The T cell receptor beta chain described here comes from a study of early T cells in non-severe SARS-CoV-2 infection. At the level of the study: With bulk RNA from unsorted whole blood as input, sequencing yielded unpaired chains. Overall study findings and caveats: Matches to VDJdb favored anti-spike CD8 responses and missed private and CD4 specificities.

The table lists this clonotype with many counts. The antigen remains undetermined. Unique molecular identifiers were attached to individual cDNA molecules. TCRdb independently ran MiXCR on the 5' RACE reads; one entry per CDR3 protein. The sample shows tens of thousands of distinct CDR3 sequences, 9% to 10% of them seen only once. CDR1 and CDR2 from the germline V gene are SGHTA and FQGNSA. The length of the CDR3 is 15 residues. Trimming removed 8 bases at V and 1 base at J, with 15 bases between. The chain uses TRBV7-2 and TRBJ1-5; TRBD1 is a possible D gene (5 bases). The clonotype was recovered from an adult who was a healthcare worker with PCR-confirmed SARS-CoV-2 infection or an uninfected control (not recorded which). The sample was whole blood. This CDR3 reads CASSWGGGSNQPQHF. The CDR3 DNA is TGTGCCAGCTCCTGGGGCGGGGGAAGCAATCAGCCCCAGCATTTT.